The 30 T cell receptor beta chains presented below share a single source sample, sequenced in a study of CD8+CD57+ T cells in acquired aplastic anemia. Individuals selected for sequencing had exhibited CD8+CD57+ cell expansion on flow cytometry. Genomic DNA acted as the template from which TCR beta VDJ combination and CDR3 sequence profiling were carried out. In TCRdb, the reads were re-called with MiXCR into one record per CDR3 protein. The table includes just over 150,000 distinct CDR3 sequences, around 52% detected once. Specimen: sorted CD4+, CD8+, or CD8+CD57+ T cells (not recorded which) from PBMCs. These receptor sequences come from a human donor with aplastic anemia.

CDR3 amino acids: CASSLGQGKYEQYF. Written as DNA, the CDR3 is TGCGCCAGCAGCTTGGGGCAGGGTAAATACGAGCAGTACTTC. The rearrangement uses TRBV5-1 and TRBJ2-7, with D maybe TRBD1 (5 bases). The CDR3 length is 14 residues. The V gene's germline CDR1 is SGHRS and CDR2 YFSETQ. Trimming left V 0 bases short and J 4 bases short, with 11 bases between. The full variable domain, completed using reference TRBV5-1 and TRBJ2-7, is KAGVTQTPRYLIKTRGQQVTLSCSPISGHRSVSWYQQTPGQGLQFLFEYFSETQRNKGNFPGRFSGRQFSNSRSEMNVSTLELGDSALYLCASSLGQGKYEQYFGPGTRLTVT.

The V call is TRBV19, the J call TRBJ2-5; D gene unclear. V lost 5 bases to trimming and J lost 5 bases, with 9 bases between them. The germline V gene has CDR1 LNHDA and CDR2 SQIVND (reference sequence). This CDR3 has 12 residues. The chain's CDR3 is CASSHEEETQYF. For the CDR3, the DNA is TGTGCCAGTAGTCATGAGGAGGAGACCCAGTACTTC.

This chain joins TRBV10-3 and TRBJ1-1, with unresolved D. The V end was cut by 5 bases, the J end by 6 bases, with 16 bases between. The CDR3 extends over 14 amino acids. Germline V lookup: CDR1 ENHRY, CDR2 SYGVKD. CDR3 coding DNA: TGTGCCATCAGTACCGGACCTGTTGGGCCTGAAGCTTTCTTT. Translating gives CAISTGPVGPEAFF.

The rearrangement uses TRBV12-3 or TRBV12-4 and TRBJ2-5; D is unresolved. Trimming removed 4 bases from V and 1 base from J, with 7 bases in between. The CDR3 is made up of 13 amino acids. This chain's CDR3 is CASSSAGQETQYF. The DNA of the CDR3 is TGTGCCAGCAGTTCTGCAGGCCAAGAGACCCAGTACTTC.

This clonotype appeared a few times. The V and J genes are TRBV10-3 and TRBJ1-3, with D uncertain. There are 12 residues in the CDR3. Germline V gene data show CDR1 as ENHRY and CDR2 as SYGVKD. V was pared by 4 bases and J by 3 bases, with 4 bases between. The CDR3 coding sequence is TGTGCCATCAGTGCAGATGGAAACACCATATATTTT. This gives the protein CAISADGNTIYF.

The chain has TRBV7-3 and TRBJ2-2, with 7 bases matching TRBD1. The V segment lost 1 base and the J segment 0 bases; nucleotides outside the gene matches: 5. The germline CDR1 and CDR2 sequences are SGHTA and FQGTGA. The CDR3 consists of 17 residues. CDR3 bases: TGTGCCAGCAGCTTAAAAGGGGGCAGGGCGAACACCGGGGAGCTGTTTTTT. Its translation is CASSLKGGRANTGELFF.

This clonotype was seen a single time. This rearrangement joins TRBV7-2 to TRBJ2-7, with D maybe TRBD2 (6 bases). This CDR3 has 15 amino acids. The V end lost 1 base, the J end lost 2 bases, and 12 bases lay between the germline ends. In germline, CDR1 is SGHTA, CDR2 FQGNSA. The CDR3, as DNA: TGTGCCAGCAGCTTAGTGGTTCGGGGGACCTACGAGCAGTACTTC. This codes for CASSLVVRGTYEQYF.

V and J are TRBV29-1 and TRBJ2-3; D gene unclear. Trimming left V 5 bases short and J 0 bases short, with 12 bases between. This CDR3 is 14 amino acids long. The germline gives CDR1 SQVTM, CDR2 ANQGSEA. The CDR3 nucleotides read TGCAGCGTTCTGGCGGAACCTAGCACAGATACGCAGTATTTT. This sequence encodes CSVLAEPSTDTQYF.

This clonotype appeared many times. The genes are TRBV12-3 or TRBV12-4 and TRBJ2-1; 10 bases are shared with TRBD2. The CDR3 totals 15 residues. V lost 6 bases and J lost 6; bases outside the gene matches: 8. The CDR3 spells CASRKLAGSANEQFF. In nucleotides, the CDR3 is TGTGCCAGCAGAAAACTAGCGGGAAGCGCCAATGAGCAGTTCTTC.

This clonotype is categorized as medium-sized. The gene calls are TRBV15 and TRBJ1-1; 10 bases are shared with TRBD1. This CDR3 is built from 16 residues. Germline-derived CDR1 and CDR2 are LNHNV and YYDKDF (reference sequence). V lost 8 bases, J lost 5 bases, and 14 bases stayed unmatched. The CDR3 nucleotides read TGTGCCACCGGATCCACGCGGACAGGGGGGCGAACTGAAGCTTTCTTT. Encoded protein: CATGSTRTGGRTEAFF.

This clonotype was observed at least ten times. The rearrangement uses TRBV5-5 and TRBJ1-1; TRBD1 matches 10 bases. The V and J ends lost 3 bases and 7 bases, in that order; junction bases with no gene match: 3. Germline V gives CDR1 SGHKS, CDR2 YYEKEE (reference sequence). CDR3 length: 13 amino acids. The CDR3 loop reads CASSSTGGFEAFF. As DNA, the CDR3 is TGTGCCAGCAGCTCGACAGGGGGCTTTGAAGCTTTCTTT.

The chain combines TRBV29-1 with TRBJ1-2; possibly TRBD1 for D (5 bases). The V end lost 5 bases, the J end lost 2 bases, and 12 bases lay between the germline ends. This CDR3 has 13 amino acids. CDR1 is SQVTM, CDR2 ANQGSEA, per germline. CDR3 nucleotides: TGCAGCGTTATGCAGGGACCGAACTATGGCTACACCTTC. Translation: CSVMQGPNYGYTF. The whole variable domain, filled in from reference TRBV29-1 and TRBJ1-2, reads SAVISQKPSRDICQRGTSLTIQCQVDSQVTMMFWYRQQPGQSLTLIATANQGSEATYESGFVIDKFPISRPNLTFSTLTVSNMSPEDSSIYLCSVMQGPNYGYTFGSGTRLTVV.

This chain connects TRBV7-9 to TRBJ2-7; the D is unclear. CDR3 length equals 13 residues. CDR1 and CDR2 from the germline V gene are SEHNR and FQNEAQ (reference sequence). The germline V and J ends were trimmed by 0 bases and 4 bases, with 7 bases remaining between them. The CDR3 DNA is TGTGCCAGCAGCTTAGCTTTGGGTTACGAGCAGTACTTC. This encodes CASSLALGYEQYF.

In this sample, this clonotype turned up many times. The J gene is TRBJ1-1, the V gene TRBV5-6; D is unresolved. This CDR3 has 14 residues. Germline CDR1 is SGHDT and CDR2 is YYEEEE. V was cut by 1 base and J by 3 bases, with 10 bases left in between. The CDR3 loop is CASSLNSDYTEAFF. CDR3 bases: TGTGCCAGCAGCTTGAACAGCGACTACACTGAAGCTTTCTTT.

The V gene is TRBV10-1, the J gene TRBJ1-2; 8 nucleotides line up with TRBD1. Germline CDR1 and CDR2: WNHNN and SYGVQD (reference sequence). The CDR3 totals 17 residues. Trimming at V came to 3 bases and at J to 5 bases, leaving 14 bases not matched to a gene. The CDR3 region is CASSDRTGRRICYGYTF. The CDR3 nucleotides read TGCGCCAGCAGTGACAGGACAGGGCGCCGCATTTGTTATGGCTACACCTTC.

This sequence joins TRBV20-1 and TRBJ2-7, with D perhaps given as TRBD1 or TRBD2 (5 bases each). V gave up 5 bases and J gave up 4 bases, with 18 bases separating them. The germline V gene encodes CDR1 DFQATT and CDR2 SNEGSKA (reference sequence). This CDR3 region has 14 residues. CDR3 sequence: CSALPGTELYEQYF. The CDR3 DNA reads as TGCAGTGCTCTCCCCGGGACGGAACTGTACGAGCAGTACTTC.

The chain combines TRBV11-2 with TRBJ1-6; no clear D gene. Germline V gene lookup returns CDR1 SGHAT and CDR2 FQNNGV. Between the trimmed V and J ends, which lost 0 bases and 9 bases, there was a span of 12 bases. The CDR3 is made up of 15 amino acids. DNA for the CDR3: TGTGCCAGCAGCTTAGAGGGAGTTAGGTCTTCACCCCTCCACTTT. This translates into CASSLEGVRSSPLHF.

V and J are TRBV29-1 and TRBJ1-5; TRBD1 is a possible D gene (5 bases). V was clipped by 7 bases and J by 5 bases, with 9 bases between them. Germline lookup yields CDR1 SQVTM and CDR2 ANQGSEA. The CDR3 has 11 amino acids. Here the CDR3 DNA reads TGCAGCGCTGACAGTTATCAGCCCCAGCATTTT. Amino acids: CSADSYQPQHF.

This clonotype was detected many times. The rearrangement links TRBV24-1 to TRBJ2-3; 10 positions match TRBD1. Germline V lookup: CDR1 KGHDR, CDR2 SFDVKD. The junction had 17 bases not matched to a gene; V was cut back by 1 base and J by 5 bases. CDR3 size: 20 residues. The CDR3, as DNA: TGTGCCACCAGTGATTTCGGGCTCAAAGCCGGGACAGGGGAAGGAGATACGCAGTATTTT. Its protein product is CATSDFGLKAGTGEGDTQYF.

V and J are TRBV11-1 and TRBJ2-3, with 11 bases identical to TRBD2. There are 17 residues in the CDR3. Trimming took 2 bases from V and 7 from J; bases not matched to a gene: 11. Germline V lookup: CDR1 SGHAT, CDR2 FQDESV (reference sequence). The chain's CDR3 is CASSLSGTSGRGNTQYF. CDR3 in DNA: TGTGCCAGCAGCTTAAGCGGGACTAGCGGCCGGGGGAATACGCAGTATTTT.

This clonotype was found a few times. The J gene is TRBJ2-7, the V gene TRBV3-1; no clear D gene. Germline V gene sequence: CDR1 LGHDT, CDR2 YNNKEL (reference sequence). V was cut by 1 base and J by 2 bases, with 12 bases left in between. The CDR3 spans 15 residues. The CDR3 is CASSQVPNSPYEQYF. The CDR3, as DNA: TGTGCCAGCAGCCAAGTCCCTAACAGCCCCTACGAGCAGTACTTC.

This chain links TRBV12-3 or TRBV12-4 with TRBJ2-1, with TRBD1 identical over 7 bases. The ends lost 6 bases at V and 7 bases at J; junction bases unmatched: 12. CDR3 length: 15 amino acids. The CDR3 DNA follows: TGTGCCAGCAGCAGCGACAGGGTCCCTCCAAATGAGCAGTTCTTC. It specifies CASSSDRVPPNEQFF.

The DNA for the CDR3 is TGTGCCAGTAGTCCCCCAGCCTATAGCAATCAGCCCCAGCATTTT. It specifies CASSPPAYSNQPQHF. The V call is TRBV19, the J call TRBJ1-5; D call uncertain. Germline values: CDR1 LNHDA, CDR2 SQIVND (reference sequence). The CDR3 has 15 amino acids. V was shortened by 5 bases and J by 0 bases, with 11 bases between the two germline ends.

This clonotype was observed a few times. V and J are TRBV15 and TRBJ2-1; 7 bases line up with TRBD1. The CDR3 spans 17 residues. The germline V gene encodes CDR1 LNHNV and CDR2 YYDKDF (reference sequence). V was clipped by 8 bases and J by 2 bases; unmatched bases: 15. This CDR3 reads CATLGPQGTVTYNEQFF. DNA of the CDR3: TGTGCCACCCTCGGACCGCAGGGGACAGTAACCTACAATGAGCAGTTCTTC.

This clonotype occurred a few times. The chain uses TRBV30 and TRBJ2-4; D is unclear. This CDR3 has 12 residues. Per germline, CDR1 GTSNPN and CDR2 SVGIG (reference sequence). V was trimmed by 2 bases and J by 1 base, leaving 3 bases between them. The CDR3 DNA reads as TGTGCCTGGAGTTTCGCCAAAAACATTCAGTACTTC. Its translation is CAWSFAKNIQYF.

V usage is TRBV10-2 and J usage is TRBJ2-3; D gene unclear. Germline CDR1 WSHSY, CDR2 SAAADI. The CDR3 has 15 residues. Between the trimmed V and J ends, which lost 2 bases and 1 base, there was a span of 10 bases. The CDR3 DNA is TGCGCCAGCAGTGAGACCATGACGCGCACAGATACGCAGTATTTT. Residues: CASSETMTRTDTQYF.

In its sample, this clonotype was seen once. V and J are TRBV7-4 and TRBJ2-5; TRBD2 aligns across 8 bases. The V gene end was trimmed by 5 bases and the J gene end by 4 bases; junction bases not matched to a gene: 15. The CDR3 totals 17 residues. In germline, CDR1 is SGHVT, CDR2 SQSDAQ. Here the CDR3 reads CASSPGLAPSGGETQYF. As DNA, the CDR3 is TGTGCCAGCAGCCCCGGACTAGCACCCTCCGGGGGAGAGACCCAGTACTTC.

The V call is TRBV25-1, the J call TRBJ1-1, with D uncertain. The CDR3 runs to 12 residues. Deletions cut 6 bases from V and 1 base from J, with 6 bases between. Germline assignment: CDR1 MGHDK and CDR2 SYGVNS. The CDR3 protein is CASRGENTEAFF. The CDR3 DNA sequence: TGTGCCAGCAGGGGAGAGAACACTGAAGCTTTCTTT.

The CDR3 DNA reads TGTGCCAGCAGCTTAGGTAGCTCCTATAATTCACCCCTCCACTTT. Its translation is CASSLGSSYNSPLHF. The genes are TRBV7-9 and TRBJ1-6, with D unresolved. Germline lookup yields CDR1 SEHNR and CDR2 FQNEAQ (reference sequence). CDR3 size: 15 residues. Trimming pared 1 base from V and 0 bases from J, leaving 4 bases between.

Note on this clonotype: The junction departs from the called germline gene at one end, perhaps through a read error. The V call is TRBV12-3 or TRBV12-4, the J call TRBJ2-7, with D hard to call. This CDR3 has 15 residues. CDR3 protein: CVSAEGLHSSYEQYF. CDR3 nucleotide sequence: TGTGTCAGCGCCGAAGGGCTTCACAGCTCCTACGAGCAGTACTTC.